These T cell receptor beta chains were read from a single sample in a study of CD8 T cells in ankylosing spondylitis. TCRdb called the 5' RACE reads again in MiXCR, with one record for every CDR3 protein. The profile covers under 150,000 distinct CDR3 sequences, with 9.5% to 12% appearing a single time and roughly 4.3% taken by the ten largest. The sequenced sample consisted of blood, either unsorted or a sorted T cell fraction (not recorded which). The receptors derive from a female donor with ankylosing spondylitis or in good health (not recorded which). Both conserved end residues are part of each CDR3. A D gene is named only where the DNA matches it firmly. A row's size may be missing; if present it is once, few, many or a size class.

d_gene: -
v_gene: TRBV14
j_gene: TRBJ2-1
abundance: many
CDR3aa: CASSPSSSYNEQFF
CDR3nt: TGTGCCAGCAGCCCTTCCAGCTCCTACAATGAGCAGTTCTTC

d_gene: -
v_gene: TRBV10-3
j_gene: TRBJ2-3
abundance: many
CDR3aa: CAIKNRQDTDTQYF
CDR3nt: TGTGCCATCAAGAATCGACAGGACACAGATACGCAGTATTTT

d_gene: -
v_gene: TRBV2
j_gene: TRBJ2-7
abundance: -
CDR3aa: CASGRGSYEQYF
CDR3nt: TGTGCCAGCGGTAGGGGATCCTACGAGCAGTACTTC

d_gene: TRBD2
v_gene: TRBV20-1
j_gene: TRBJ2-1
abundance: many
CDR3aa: CSVTFLAGGPGYNEQFF
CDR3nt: TGCAGTGTGACCTTTCTAGCGGGAGGGCCTGGATACAATGAGCAGTTCTTC

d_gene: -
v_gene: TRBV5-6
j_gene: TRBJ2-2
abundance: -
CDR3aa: CASSSSPRDGELFF
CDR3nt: TGTGCCAGCAGCTCAAGCCCCAGGGACGGGGAGCTGTTTTTT

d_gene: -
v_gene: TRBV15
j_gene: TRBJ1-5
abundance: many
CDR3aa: CATSRVGLNQPQHF
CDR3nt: TGTGCCACCAGCAGAGTAGGCCTCAATCAGCCCCAGCATTTT

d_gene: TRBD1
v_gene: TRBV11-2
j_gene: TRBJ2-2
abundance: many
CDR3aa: CASSLWDRGVGELFF
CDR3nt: TGTGCCAGCAGCCTATGGGACAGGGGAGTAGGGGAGCTGTTTTTT

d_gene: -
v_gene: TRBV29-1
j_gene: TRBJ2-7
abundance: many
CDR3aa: CSVLQDLGYEQYF
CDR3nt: TGCAGCGTCCTCCAGGACTTAGGCTACGAGCAGTACTTC

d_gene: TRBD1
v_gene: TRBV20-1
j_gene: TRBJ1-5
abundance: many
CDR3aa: CSARDSRRGVIGNQPQHF
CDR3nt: TGCAGTGCTAGAGATTCGCGCAGGGGGGTGATAGGCAATCAGCCCCAGCATTTT

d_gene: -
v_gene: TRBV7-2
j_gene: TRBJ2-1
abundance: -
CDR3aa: CASSVGGTRSYNEQFF
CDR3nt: TGTGCCAGCAGCGTCGGAGGGACGAGGTCTTACAATGAGCAGTTCTTC

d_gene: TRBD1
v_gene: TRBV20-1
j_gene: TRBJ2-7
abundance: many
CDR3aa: CSAPQGARDEQYF
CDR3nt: TGCAGTGCCCCACAGGGGGCTCGGGACGAGCAGTACTTC

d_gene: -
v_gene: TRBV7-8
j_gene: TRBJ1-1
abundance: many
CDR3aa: CASSPNTGGGTEAFF
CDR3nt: TGTGCCAGCAGCCCTAACACCGGAGGGGGAACTGAAGCTTTCTTT

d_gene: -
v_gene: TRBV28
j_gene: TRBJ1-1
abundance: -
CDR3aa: CASSLWPEGNTEAFF
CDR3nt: TGTGCCAGCAGTTTATGGCCGGAGGGGAACACTGAAGCTTTCTTT

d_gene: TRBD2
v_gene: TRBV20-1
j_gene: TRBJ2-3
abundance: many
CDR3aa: CSARAPGLGDTDTQYF
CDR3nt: TGCAGTGCTAGAGCCCCGGGACTAGGGGACACAGATACGCAGTATTTT

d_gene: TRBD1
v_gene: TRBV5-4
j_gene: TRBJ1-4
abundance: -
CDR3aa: CASSLQGAGEKLFF
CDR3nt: TGTGCCAGCAGCCTCCAGGGGGCCGGTGAAAAACTGTTTTTT

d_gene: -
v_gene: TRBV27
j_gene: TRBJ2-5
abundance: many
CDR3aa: CASSSYGTQYF
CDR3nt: TGTGCCAGCAGTTCATATGGGACCCAGTACTTC

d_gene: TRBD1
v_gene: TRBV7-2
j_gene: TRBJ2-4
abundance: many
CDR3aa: CASSLMGQGTNIQYF
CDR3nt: TGTGCCAGCAGCTTGATGGGACAGGGGACGAACATTCAGTACTTC

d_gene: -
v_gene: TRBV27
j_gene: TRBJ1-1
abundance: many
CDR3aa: CASSLLPGGGGNTEAFF
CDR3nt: TGTGCCAGCAGTTTATTACCCGGGGGAGGGGGGAACACTGAAGCTTTCTTT

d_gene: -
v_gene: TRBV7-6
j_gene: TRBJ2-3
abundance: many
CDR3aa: CASSLREFSTDTQYF
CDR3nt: TGTGCCAGCAGCTTGAGAGAGTTTAGCACAGATACGCAGTATTTT

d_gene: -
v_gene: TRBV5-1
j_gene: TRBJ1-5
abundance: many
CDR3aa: CASSLQGMSNQPQHF
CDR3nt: TGCGCCAGCAGCCTGCAGGGAATGAGCAATCAGCCCCAGCATTTT

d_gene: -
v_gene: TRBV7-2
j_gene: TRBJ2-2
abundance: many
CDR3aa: CASSLGTVVGELFF
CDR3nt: TGTGCCAGCAGCTTAGGGACAGTGGTCGGGGAGCTGTTTTTT

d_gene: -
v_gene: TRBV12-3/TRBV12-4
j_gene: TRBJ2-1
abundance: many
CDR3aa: CASSLVSLGNEQFF
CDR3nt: TGTGCCAGCAGTTTAGTTAGCTTGGGCAATGAGCAGTTCTTC

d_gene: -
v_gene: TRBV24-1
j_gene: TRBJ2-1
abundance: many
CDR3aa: CATSGSGGLREQFF
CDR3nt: TGTGCCACCAGTGGTTCGGGGGGCCTGAGGGAGCAGTTCTTC

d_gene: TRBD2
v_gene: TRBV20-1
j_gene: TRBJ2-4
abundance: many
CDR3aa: CSAPRSGGGIKNIQYF
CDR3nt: TGCAGTGCTCCCCGTTCCGGCGGGGGGATAAAAAACATTCAGTACTTC

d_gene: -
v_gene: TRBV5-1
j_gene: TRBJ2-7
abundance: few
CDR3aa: CASTLGAVSTYEQYF
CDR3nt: TGCGCCAGCACATTGGGGGCAGTTTCTACCTACGAGCAGTACTTC

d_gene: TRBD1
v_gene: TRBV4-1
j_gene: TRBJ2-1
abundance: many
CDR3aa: CASSQADRVYYNEQFF
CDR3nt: TGCGCCAGCAGCCAAGCGGACAGGGTATATTACAATGAGCAGTTCTTC

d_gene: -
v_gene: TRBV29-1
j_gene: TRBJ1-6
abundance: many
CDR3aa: CSVASRENSPLHF
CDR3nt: TGCAGCGTTGCTAGTAGGGAAAATTCACCCCTCCACTTT

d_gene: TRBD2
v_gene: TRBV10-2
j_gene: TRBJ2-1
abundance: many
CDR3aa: CASGLAGGPNNEQFF
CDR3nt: TGCGCCAGCGGACTAGCGGGGGGGCCTAACAATGAGCAGTTCTTC

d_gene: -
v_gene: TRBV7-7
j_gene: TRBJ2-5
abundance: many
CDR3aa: CASTPPGSWTQYF
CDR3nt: TGTGCCAGCACCCCCCCCGGGTCTTGGACCCAGTACTTC

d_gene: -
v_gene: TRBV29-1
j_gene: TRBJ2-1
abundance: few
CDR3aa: CSVEPPYTTPGGEQFF
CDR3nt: TGCAGCGTTGAACCTCCCTACACCACTCCTGGAGGTGAGCAGTTCTTC

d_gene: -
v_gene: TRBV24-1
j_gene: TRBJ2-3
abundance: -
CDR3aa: CATAAGFSTDTQYF
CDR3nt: TGTGCCACCGCCGCAGGCTTCTCCACAGATACGCAGTATTTT

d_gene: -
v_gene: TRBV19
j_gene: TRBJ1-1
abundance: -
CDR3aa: CASSIFGQGNTEAFF
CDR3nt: TGTGCCAGTAGCATTTTCGGGCAGGGGAACACTGAAGCTTTCTTT

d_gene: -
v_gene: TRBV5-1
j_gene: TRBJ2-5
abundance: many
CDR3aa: CASSSTGARQETQYF
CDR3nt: TGCGCCAGCAGCTCCACAGGCGCGAGACAAGAGACCCAGTACTTC

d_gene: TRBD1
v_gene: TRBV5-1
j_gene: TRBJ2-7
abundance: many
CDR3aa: CASSLGQGTEQYF
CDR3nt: TGCGCCAGCAGCTTGGGACAGGGAACCGAGCAGTACTTC

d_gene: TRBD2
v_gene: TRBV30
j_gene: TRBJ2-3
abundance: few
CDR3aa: CAWSVLSGTRTDTQYF
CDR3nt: TGTGCCTGGAGTGTACTAAGCGGGACGAGGACAGATACGCAGTATTTT

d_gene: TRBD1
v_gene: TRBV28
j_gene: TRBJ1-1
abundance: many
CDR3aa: CASSSPTGVWAFF
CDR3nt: TGTGCCAGCAGTTCCCCTACAGGGGTTTGGGCTTTCTTT

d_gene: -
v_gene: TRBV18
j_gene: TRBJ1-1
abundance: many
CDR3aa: CASSDERRNTEAFF
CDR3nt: TGTGCCAGCTCAGATGAACGCAGGAACACTGAAGCTTTCTTT

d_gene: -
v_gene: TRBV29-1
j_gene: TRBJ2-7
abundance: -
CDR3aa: CSVASGSYEQYF
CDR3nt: TGCAGCGTGGCAAGTGGCTCCTACGAGCAGTACTTC

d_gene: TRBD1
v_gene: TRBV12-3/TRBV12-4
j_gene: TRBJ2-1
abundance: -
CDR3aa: CASSISGTRGPGEQFF
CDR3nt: TGTGCCAGCAGTATCTCCGGGACAAGGGGGCCGGGAGAGCAGTTCTTC

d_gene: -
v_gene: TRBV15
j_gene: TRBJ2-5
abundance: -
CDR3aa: CATSRDAAGQYETQYF
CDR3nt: TGTGCCACCAGCAGAGATGCTGCCGGACAGTACGAGACCCAGTACTTC

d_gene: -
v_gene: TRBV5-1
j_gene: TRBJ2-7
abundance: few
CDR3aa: CASSLVVGGHEQYF
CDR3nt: TGCGCCAGCAGCTTGGTGGTTGGGGGCCACGAGCAGTACTTC